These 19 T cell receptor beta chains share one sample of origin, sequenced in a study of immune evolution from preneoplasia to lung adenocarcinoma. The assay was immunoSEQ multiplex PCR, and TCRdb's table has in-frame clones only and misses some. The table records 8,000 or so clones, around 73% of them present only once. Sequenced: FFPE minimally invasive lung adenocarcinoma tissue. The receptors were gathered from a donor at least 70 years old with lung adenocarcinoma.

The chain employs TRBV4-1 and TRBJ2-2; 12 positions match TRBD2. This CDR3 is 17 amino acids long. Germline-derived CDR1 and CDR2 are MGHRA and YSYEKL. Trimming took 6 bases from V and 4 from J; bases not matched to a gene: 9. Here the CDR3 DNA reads TGCGCCAGCAGACTATTTGGGACTAGCGGGTTCACCGGGGAGCTGTTTTTT. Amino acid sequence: CASRLFGTSGFTGELFF.

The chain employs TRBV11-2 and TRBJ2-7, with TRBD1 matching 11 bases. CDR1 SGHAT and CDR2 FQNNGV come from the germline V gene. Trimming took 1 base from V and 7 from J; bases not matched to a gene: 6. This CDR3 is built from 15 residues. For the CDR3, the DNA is TGTGCCAGCAGCTTAGGAGGACAGGGGGCAAGGGAGCAGTACTTC. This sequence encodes CASSLGGQGAREQYF.

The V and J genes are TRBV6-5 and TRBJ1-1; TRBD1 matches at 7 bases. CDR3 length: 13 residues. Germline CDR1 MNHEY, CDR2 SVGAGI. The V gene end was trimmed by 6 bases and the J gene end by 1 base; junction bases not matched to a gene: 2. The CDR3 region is CASRRQGNTEAFF. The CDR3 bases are TGTGCCAGCAGGCGACAGGGGAACACTGAAGCTTTCTTT.

The DNA for the CDR3 is TGTGCCAGCAGTTTCCAGCCGGACGTCCACACTGAAGCTTTCTTT. The encoded protein is CASSFQPDVHTEAFF. This rearrangement joins TRBV6-6 to TRBJ1-1, with unresolved D. Germline V gives CDR1 MNHNY, CDR2 SVGAGI (reference sequence). The V end lost 4 bases, the J end lost 3 bases, and 15 bases lay between the germline ends. This CDR3 has 15 residues.

CDR3 coding DNA: TGTGCCAGCAGCTCCCGACTGTACCAAGAGACCCAGTACTTC. Translated, it gives CASSSRLYQETQYF. The chain recombines TRBV7-8 with TRBJ2-5; D ambiguous. Germline V gene lookup returns CDR1 SGHVS and CDR2 FQNEAQ. With 4 bases removed from V and 0 bases from J, the gap between germline ends came to 9 bases. This CDR3 is built from 14 residues.

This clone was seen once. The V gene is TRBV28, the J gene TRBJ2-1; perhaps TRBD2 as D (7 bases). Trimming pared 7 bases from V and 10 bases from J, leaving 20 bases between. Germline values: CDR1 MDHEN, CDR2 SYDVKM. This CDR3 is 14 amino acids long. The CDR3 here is CASIGYRGGGEQFF. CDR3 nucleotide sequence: TGTGCCAGCATAGGTTATAGGGGAGGGGGAGAGCAGTTCTTC.

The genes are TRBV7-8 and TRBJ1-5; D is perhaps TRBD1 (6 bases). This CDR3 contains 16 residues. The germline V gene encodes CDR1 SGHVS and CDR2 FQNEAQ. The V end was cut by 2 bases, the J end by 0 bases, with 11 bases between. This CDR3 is CASSLTGTNSNQPQHF. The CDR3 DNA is TGTGCCAGCAGCTTAACAGGGACTAATAGCAATCAGCCCCAGCATTTT.

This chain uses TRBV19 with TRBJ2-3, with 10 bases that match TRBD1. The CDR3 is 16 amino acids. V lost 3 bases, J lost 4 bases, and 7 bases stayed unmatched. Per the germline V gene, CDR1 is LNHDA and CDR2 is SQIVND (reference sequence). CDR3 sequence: CASSIRTGGYADTQYF. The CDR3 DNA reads TGTGCCAGTAGTATCCGGACAGGGGGTTATGCAGATACGCAGTATTTT.

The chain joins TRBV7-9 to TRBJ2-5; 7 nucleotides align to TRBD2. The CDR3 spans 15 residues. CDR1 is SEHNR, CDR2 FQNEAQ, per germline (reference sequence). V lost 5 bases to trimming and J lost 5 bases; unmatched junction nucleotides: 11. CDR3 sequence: CASSTRLAADETQYF. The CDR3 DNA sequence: TGTGCCAGCAGCACTCGACTAGCCGCGGACGAGACCCAGTACTTC.

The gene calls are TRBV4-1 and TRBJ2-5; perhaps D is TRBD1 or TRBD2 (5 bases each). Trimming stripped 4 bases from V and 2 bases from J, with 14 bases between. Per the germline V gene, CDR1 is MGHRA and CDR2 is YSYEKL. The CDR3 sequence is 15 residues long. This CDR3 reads CASSRGYGDQETQYF. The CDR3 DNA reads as TGCGCCAGCAGCCGGGGGTATGGGGATCAAGAGACCCAGTACTTC.

This CDR3 reads CASSPNGEIAKLFF. CDR3 DNA sequence: TGTGCCAGCAGTCCGAACGGGGAAATCGCGAAACTGTTTTTT. V usage is TRBV28 and J usage is TRBJ1-4; D gene ambiguous. This CDR3 has 14 residues. CDR1 MDHEN and CDR2 SYDVKM come from the germline V gene. The ends were cut back, 5 bases at V and 11 bases at J, with 18 bases in the middle.

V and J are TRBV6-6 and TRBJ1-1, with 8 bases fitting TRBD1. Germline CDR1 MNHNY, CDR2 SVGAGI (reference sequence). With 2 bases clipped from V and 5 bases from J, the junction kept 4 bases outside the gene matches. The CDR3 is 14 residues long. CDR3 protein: CASSYGQGGTEAFF. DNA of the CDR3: TGTGCCAGCAGTTACGGACAGGGAGGTACTGAAGCTTTCTTT.

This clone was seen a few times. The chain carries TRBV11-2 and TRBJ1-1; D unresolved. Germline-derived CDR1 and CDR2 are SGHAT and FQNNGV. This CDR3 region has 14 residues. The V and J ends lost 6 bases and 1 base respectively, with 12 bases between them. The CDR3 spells CASSLGYQNTEAFF. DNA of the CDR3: TGTGCCAGCAGTTTGGGTTATCAGAACACTGAAGCTTTCTTT.

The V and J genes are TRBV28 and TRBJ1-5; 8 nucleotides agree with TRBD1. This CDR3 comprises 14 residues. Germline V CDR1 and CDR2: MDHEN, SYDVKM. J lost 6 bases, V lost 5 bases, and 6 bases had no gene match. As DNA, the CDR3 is TGTGCCAGCAGTCTACAGGGGGAGATTCAGCCCCAGCATTTT. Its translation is CASSLQGEIQPQHF.

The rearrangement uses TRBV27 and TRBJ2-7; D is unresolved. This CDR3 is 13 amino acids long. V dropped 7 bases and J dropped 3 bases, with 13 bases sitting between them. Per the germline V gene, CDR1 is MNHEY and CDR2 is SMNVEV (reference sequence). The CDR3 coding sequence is TGTGCCAGCACCAGACCGGGTAACTACGAGCAGTACTTC. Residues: CASTRPGNYEQYF.

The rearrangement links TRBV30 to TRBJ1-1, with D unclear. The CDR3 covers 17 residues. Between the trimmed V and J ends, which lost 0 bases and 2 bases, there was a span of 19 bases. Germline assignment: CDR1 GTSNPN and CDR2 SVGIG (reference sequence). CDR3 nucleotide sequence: TGTGCCTGGAGTGTCCCACCTCCGGGAGCCAAAAACACTGAAGCTTTCTTT. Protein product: CAWSVPPPGAKNTEAFF.

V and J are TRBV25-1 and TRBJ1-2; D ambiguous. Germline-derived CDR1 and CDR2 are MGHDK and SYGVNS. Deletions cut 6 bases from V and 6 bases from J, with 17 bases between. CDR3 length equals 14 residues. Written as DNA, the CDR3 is TGTGCCAGCAGCCCCGAAGGGAACTTGAATGGCTACACCTTC. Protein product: CASSPEGNLNGYTF.

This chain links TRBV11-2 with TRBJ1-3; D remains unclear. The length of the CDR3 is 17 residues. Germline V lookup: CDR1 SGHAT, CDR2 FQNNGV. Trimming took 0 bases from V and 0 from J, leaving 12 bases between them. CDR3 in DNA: TGTGCCAGCAGCTTAGATCAATGGCCCAACTCTGGAAACACCATATATTTT. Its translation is CASSLDQWPNSGNTIYF.

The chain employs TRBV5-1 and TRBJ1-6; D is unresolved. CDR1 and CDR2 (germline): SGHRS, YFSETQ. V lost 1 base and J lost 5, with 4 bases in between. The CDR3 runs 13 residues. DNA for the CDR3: TGCGCCAGCAGCTTGCGGGATAATTCACCCCTCCACTTT. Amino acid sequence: CASSLRDNSPLHF.